The rows below give T cell receptor beta chains drawn from one sample of a study of blood T cell repertoires in COVID-19. Only in-frame clones appear in the TCRdb table, and some are missing; sequencing was by immunoSEQ multiplex PCR. The repertoire includes 200,000 to 300,000 clones, more than 80% of them detected once, and over 0.75% sits in the top ten. The specimen was PBMCs or T cells enriched from blood (not recorded which). Receptors were obtained from a man between 50 and 59 years old who had been exposed to COVID-19. CDR3s include the opening cysteine and the closing phenylalanine or tryptophan. The D gene is left open where the match is weak. The size field is filled for only some rows; it gives once, few, many or a size class.

d_gene	abundance	v_gene	j_gene	CDR3nt	CDR3aa
NA	once	TRBV11-3	TRBJ1-2	TGTGCCAGCAGCCCGCAAGGGGCACTTCGGGGCTACACCTTC	CASSPQGALRGYTF
TRBD1	NA	TRBV5-1	TRBJ2-5	TGCGCCAGCAGCCCGGATAACAGGGGGCGTGAGACCCAGTACTTC	CASSPDNRGRETQYF
TRBD1	NA	TRBV5-8	TRBJ1-6	TGTGCCAGCAGCTCCTTGGTAGGACAGGAAAATTCACCCCTCCACTTT	CASSSLVGQENSPLHF
NA	NA	TRBV19	TRBJ2-1	TGTGCCAGTAGTATAAGGCGCGGGGATAGGAATGAGCAGTTCTTC	CASSIRRGDRNEQFF
NA	NA	TRBV4-1	TRBJ2-3	TGCGCCAGCAGCCAAACGGAGATATTCACAGATACGCAGTATTTT	CASSQTEIFTDTQYF
NA	NA	TRBV29-1	TRBJ1-3	TGCAGCGTTCAGTCAGGCACAAACGGAGGAAACACCATATATTTT	CSVQSGTNGGNTIYF
NA	NA	TRBV28	TRBJ2-1	TGTGCCAGCAGTTACCGCCAGGGCCTGTTCTTC	CASSYRQGLFF
TRBD1	NA	TRBV15	TRBJ1-6	TGTGCCACCAGCGCCGGGACAGGGGGTTCACCCCTCCACTTT	CATSAGTGGSPLHF
TRBD2	NA	TRBV10-1	TRBJ2-1	TGCGCCAGCAGTGAGTCGGACGGGAGGGACTACAATGAGCAGTTCTTC	CASSESDGRDYNEQFF
TRBD1	NA	TRBV27	TRBJ1-5	TGTGCCAGCAGTGAGGGACAGGGGGGCAATCAGCCCCAGCATTTT	CASSEGQGGNQPQHF
NA	NA	TRBV3-1/TRBV3-2	TRBJ2-1	TGTGCCAGCAGCCGTCGGCAGGAGGGCCCTGAGCAGTTCTTC	CASSRRQEGPEQFF
NA	NA	TRBV3-1/TRBV3-2	TRBJ1-2	TGTGCCAGCAGCCAAGCAGGGCCGGTGGAGGGCTACACCTTC	CASSQAGPVEGYTF
NA	NA	TRBV27	TRBJ1-1	TGTGCCAGCAGCCTATACAGGAACACTGAAGCTTTCTTT	CASSLYRNTEAFF
NA	NA	TRBV5-1	TRBJ2-7	TGCGCCAGCAGCTTAGAAATGTTAGACTTCTCCTACGAGCAGTACTTC	CASSLEMLDFSYEQYF
TRBD1	many	TRBV11-2	TRBJ2-2	TGTGCCAGCAGCTCAGGCAGGCAGGGGGAAAACACCGGGGAGCTGTTTTTT	CASSSGRQGENTGELFF